This T cell receptor beta chain was recovered during a study of blood T cells in healthy people across ages. The wider study: T cells yielded about one barcoded beta molecule per two cells through template switching.

Each sample gave at least 6 million isolated PBMCs. Per sample, extraction of total RNA gave at least 6 micrograms in every case. With a J-beta primer mix and a sample-barcoded 5' primer, a second PCR ran about 7 to 12 cycles. Each CDR3 protein gets one entry after TCRdb re-called the 5' RACE reads with MiXCR. The top ten clones hold around 18% of a sample with fewer than 1,000,000 distinct CDR3 sequences, less than 60% of them seen once. Points from the study as a whole: Unsorted PBMC material precluded a definitive naive versus antigen-experienced comparison.

Details on this clonotype: Its target is unknown.

V shed 4 bases, J shed 4 bases, and the junction held 9 bases outside the gene matches. CDR1 and CDR2 from the germline V gene are MNHEY and SVGEGT. The CDR3 extends over 16 amino acids. The receptor comes from a man older than 75 in good health. The material sequenced was blood. The rearrangement joins TRBV6-2 or TRBV6-3 to TRBJ2-3, with 9 bases lining up with TRBD2. CDR3 DNA sequence: TGTGCCAGCAGTTCCTTAGCGGGAGTGGAGGCAGATACGCAGTATTTT. It specifies CASSSLAGVEADTQYF.